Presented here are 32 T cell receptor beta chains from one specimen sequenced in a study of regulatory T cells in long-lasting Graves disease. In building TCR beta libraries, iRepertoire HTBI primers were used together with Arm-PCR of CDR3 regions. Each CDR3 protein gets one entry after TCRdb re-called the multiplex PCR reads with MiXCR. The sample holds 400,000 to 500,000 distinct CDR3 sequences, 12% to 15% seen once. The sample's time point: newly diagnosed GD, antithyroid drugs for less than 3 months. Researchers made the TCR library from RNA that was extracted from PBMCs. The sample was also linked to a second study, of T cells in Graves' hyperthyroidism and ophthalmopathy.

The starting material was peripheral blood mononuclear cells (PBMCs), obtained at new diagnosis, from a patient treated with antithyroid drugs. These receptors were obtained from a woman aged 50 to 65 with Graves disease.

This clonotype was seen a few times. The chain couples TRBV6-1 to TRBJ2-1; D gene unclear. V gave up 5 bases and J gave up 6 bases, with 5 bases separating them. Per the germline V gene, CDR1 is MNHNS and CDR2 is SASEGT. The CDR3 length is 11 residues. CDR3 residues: CASSIGNEQFF. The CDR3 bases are TGTGCCAGCAGTATAGGCAATGAGCAGTTCTTC.

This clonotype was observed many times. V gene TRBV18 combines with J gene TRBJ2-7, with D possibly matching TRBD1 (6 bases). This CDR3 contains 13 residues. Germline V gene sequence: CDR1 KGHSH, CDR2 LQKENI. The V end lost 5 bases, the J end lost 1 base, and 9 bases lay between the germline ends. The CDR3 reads CASSETGSYEQYF. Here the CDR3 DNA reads TGTGCCAGCTCAGAAACAGGGTCCTACGAGCAGTACTTC.

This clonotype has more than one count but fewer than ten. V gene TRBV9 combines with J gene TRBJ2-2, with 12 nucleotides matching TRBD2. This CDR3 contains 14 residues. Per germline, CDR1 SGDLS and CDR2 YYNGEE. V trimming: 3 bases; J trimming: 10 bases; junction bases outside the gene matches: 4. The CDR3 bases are TGTGCCAGCAGCGACGGACTAGCGGGAAAGGAGCTGTTTTTT. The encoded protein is CASSDGLAGKELFF.

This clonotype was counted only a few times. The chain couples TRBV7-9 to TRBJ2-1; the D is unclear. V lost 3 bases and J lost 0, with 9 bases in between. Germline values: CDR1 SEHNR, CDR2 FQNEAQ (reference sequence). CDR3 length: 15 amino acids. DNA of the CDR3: TGTGCCAGCAGCTTTCCTACAAGCTCCTACAATGAGCAGTTCTTC. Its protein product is CASSFPTSSYNEQFF.

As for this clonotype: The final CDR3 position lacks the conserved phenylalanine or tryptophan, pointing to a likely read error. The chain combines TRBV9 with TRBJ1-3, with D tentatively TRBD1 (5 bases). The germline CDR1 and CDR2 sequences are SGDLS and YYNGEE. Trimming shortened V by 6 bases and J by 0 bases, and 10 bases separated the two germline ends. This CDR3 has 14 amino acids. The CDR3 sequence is CASTTGDSGNTIYL. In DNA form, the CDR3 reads TGTGCCAGCACCACAGGTGACTCTGGAAACACCATATATCTT.

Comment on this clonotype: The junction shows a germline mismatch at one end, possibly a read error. The CDR3 loop reads CACSQDQEGWDEQFF. The CDR3 DNA follows: TGTGCCTGCAGCCAAGATCAAGAGGGATGGGACGAGCAGTTCTTC. The V and J genes are TRBV3-1 and TRBJ2-1; either TRBD1 or TRBD2 may supply D (5 bases each). Germline loops: CDR1 LGHDT, CDR2 YNNKEL (reference sequence). The CDR3 totals 15 residues.

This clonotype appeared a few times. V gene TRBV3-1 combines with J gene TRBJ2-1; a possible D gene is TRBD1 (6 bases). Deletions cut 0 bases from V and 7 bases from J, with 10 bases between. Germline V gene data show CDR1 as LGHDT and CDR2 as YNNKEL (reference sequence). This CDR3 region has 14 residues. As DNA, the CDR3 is TGTGCCAGCAGCCAAGATTTGAGGGGGAATGAGCAGTTCTTC. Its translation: CASSQDLRGNEQFF.

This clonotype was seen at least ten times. CDR3 sequence (DNA): TGTGCCAGCAGTGTCACAGGGGGCGACGAAGCTTTCTTT. Translated, it gives CASSVTGGDEAFF. V is TRBV2 and J is TRBJ1-1; 9 bases fit TRBD1. The trim removed 4 bases at V and 8 bases at J, leaving 5 bases unmatched. The V gene's germline CDR1 is SNHLY and CDR2 FYNNEI. The CDR3 sequence is 13 residues long.

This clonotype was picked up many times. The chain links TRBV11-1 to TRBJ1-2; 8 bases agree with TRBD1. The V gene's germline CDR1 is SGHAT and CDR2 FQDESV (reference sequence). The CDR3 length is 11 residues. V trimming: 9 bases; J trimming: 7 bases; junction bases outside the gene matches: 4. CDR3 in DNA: TGTGCCAGTGGGACAGGAGGTGGCTACACCTTC. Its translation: CASGTGGGYTF.

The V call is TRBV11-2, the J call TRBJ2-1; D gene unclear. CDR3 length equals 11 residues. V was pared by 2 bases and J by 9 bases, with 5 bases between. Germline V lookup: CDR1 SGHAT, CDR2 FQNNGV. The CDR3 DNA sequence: TGTGCCAGCAGCTTACAGGCTGAGCAGTTCTTC. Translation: CASSLQAEQFF.

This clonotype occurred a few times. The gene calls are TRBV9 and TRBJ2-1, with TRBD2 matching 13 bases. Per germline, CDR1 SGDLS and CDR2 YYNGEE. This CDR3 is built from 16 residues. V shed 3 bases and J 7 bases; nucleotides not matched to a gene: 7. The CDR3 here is CASSEWTSGGINEQFF. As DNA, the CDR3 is TGTGCCAGCAGCGAATGGACTAGCGGGGGAATAAATGAGCAGTTCTTC.

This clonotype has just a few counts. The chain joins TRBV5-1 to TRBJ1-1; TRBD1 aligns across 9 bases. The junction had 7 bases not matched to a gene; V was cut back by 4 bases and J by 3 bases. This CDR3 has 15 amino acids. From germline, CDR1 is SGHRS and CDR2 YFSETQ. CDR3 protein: CASSTRQGEDTEAFF. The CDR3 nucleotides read TGCGCCAGCAGCACCAGACAGGGGGAGGACACTGAAGCTTTCTTT.

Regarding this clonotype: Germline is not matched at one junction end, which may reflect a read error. The CDR3 loop is CASSLIAGTPDF. The CDR3 DNA sequence: TGTGCCAGCAGTTTGATAGCCGGGACCCCGGATTTT. The V and J genes are TRBV28 and TRBJ2-3; D is perhaps TRBD1 or TRBD2 (5 bases each). Germline V gene sequence: CDR1 MDHEN, CDR2 SYDVKM. This CDR3 comprises 12 residues. The entire variable domain, with the rest obtained from reference TRBV28 and TRBJ2-3, is as follows: DVKVTQSSRYLVKRTGEKVFLECVQDMDHENMFWYRQDPGLGLRLIYFSYDVKMKEKGDIPEGYSVSREKKERFSLILESASTNQTSMYLCASSLIAGTPDFGPGTRLTVL.

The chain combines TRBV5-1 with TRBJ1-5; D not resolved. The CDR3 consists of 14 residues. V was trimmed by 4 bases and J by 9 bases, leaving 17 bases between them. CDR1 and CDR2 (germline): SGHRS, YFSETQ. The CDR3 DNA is TGCGCCAGCAGCCCGGAGGGCCTGTCATGGCCCCAGCATTTT. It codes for CASSPEGLSWPQHF. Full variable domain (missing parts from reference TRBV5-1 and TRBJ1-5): KAGVTQTPRYLIKTRGQQVTLSCSPISGHRSVSWYQQTPGQGLQFLFEYFSETQRNKGNFPGRFSGRQFSNSRSEMNVSTLELGDSALYLCASSPEGLSWPQHFGDGTRLSIL.

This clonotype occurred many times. CDR3 loop: CSVSGTSGEETQYF. In nucleotides, the CDR3 is TGCAGCGTTTCCGGGACTAGCGGCGAAGAGACCCAGTACTTC. The chain carries TRBV29-1 and TRBJ2-5, with 11 positions matching TRBD2. J was trimmed by 3 bases and V by 5 bases; bases with no gene match: 5. This CDR3 has 14 amino acids. Per germline, CDR1 SQVTM and CDR2 ANQGSEA.

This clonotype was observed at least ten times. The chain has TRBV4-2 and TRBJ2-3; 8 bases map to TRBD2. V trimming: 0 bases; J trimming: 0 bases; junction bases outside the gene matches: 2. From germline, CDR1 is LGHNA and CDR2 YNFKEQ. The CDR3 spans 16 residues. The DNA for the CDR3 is TGTGCCAGCAGCCAAGATGAGCGGGAGAGCACAGATACGCAGTATTTT. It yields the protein CASSQDERESTDTQYF.

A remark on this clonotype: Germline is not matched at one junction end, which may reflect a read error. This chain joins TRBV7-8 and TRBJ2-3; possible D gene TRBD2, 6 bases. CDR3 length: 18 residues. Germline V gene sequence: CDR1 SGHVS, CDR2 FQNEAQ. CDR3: CASSQVPRRGGRTDTQYF. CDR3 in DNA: TGCGCCAGCAGCCAAGTCCCCCGGAGGGGCGGCCGCACAGATACGCAGTATTTT. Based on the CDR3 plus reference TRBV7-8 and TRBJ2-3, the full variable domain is GAGVSQSPRYKVAKRGQDVALRCDPISGHVSLFWYQQALGQGPEFLTYFQNEAQLDKSGLPSDRFFAERPEGSVSTLKIQRTQQEDSAVYLCASSQVPRRGGRTDTQYFGPGTRLTVL.

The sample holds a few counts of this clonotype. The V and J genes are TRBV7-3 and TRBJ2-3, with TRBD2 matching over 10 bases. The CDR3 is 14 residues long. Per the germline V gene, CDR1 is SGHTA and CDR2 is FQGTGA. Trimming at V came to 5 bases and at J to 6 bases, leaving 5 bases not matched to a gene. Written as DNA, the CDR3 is TGTGCCAGCAGCCAAGCGGGAGGGCATGATACGCAGTATTTT. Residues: CASSQAGGHDTQYF.

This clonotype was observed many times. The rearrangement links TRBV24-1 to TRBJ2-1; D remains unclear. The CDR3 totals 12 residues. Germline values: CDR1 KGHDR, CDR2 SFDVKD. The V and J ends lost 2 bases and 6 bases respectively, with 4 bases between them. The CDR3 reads CATSDYLNEQFF. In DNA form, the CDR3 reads TGTGCCACCAGTGATTATCTCAATGAGCAGTTCTTC.

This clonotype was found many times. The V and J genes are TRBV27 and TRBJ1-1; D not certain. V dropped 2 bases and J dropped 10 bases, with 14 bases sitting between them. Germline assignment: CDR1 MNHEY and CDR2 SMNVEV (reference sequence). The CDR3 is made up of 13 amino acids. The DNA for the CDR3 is TGTGCCAGCAGTTTACGATCGTCTGAAGTAGCTTTCTTT. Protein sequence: CASSLRSSEVAFF.

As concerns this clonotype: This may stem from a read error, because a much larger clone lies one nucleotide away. CDR3 residues: CASSNGSPLGDTQYF. DNA of the CDR3: TGTGCCAGTAGTAACGGCAGTCCCCTGGGAGATACGCAGTATTTT. J is TRBJ2-3 and V is TRBV19; D gene ambiguous. This CDR3 region has 15 residues. Trimming left V 4 bases short and J 5 bases short, with 16 bases between. Germline assignment: CDR1 LNHDA and CDR2 SQIVND (reference sequence).

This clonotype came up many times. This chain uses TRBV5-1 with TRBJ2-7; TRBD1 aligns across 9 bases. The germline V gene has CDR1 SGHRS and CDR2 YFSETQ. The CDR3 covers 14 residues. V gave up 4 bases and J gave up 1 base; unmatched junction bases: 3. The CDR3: CASSHGQGSYEQYF. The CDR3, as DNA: TGCGCCAGCAGCCATGGACAGGGGTCCTACGAGCAGTACTTC. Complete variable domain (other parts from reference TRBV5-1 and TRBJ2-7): KAGVTQTPRYLIKTRGQQVTLSCSPISGHRSVSWYQQTPGQGLQFLFEYFSETQRNKGNFPGRFSGRQFSNSRSEMNVSTLELGDSALYLCASSHGQGSYEQYFGPGTRLTVT.

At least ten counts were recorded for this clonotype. The CDR3 region has the DNA TGTGCCAGCAGCGTAGCCCCCGGGGCACTTACCTACGAGCAGTACTTC. Amino acids: CASSVAPGALTYEQYF. This sequence joins TRBV9 and TRBJ2-7; D may be TRBD1 or TRBD2 (5 bases each). The germline gives CDR1 SGDLS, CDR2 YYNGEE. V was clipped by 0 bases and J by 2 bases, with 15 bases between them. The CDR3 loop spans 16 amino acids.

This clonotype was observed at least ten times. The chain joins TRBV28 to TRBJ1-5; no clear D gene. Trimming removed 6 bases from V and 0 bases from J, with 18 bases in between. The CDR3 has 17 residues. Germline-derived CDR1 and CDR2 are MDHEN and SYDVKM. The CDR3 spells CASSPRGGRDSNQPQHF. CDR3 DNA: TGTGCCAGCAGCCCCCGGGGAGGCAGAGATAGCAATCAGCCCCAGCATTTT.

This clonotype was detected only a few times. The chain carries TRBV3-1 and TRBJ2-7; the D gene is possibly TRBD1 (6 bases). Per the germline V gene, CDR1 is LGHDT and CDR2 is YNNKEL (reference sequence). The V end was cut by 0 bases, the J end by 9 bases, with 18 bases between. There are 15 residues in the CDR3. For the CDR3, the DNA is TGTGCCAGCAGCCAAGATCTGGGGGCGAGGGGAAGGCAGTACTTC. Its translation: CASSQDLGARGRQYF.

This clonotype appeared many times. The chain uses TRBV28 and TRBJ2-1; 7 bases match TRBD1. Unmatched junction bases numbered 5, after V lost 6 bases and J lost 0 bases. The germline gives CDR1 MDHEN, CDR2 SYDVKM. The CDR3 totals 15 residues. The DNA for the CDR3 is TGTGCCAGCAGGACCGGGACAGCCTCCTACAATGAGCAGTTCTTC. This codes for CASRTGTASYNEQFF. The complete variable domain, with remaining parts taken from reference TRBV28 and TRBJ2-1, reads DVKVTQSSRYLVKRTGEKVFLECVQDMDHENMFWYRQDPGLGLRLIYFSYDVKMKEKGDIPEGYSVSREKKERFSLILESASTNQTSMYLCASRTGTASYNEQFFGPGTRLTVL.

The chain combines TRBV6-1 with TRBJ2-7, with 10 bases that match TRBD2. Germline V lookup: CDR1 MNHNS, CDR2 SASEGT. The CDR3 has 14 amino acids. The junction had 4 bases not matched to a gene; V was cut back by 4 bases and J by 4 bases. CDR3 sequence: CASSVGLANYEQYF. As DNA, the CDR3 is TGTGCCAGCAGTGTGGGACTAGCGAATTACGAGCAGTACTTC.

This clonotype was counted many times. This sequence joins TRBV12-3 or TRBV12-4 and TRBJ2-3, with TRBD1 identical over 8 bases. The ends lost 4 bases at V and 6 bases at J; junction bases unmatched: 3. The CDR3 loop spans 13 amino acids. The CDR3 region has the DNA TGTGCCAGCAGTTGGGACAGGTCCGATACGCAGTATTTT. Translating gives CASSWDRSDTQYF.

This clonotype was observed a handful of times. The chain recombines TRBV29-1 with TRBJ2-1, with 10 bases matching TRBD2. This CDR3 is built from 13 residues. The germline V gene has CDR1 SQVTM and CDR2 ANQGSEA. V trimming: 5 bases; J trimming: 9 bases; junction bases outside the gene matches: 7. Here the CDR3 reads CSVSSGSGSEQFF. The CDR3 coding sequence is TGCAGCGTTTCTAGCGGGAGTGGGAGTGAGCAGTTCTTC.

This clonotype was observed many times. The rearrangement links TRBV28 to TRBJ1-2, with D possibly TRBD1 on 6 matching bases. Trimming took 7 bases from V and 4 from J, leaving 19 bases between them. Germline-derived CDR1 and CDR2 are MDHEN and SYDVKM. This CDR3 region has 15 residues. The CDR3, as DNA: TGTGCCAGCACGGGAGGGGGAATAGCTAGCTATGGCTACACCTTC. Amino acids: CASTGGGIASYGYTF.

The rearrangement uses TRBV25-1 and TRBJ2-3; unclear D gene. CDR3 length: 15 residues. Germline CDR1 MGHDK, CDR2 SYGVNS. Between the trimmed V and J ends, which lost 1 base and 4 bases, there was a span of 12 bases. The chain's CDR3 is CASSEWADLADTQYF. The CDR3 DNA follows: TGTGCCAGCAGTGAATGGGCAGACCTCGCAGATACGCAGTATTTT. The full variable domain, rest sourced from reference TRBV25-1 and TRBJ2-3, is EADIYQTPRYLVIGTGKKITLECSQTMGHDKMYWYQQDPGMELHLIHYSYGVNSTEKGDLSSESTVSRIRTEHFPLTLESARPSHTSQYLCASSEWADLADTQYFGPGTRLTVL.

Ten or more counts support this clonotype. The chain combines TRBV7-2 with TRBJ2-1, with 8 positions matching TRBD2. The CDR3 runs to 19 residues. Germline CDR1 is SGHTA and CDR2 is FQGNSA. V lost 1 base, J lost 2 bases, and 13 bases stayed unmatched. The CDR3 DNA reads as TGTGCCAGCAGCTTAGTGCCGGGACTAGGACCCCGCCCCTACAATGAGCAGTTCTTC. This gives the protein CASSLVPGLGPRPYNEQFF.